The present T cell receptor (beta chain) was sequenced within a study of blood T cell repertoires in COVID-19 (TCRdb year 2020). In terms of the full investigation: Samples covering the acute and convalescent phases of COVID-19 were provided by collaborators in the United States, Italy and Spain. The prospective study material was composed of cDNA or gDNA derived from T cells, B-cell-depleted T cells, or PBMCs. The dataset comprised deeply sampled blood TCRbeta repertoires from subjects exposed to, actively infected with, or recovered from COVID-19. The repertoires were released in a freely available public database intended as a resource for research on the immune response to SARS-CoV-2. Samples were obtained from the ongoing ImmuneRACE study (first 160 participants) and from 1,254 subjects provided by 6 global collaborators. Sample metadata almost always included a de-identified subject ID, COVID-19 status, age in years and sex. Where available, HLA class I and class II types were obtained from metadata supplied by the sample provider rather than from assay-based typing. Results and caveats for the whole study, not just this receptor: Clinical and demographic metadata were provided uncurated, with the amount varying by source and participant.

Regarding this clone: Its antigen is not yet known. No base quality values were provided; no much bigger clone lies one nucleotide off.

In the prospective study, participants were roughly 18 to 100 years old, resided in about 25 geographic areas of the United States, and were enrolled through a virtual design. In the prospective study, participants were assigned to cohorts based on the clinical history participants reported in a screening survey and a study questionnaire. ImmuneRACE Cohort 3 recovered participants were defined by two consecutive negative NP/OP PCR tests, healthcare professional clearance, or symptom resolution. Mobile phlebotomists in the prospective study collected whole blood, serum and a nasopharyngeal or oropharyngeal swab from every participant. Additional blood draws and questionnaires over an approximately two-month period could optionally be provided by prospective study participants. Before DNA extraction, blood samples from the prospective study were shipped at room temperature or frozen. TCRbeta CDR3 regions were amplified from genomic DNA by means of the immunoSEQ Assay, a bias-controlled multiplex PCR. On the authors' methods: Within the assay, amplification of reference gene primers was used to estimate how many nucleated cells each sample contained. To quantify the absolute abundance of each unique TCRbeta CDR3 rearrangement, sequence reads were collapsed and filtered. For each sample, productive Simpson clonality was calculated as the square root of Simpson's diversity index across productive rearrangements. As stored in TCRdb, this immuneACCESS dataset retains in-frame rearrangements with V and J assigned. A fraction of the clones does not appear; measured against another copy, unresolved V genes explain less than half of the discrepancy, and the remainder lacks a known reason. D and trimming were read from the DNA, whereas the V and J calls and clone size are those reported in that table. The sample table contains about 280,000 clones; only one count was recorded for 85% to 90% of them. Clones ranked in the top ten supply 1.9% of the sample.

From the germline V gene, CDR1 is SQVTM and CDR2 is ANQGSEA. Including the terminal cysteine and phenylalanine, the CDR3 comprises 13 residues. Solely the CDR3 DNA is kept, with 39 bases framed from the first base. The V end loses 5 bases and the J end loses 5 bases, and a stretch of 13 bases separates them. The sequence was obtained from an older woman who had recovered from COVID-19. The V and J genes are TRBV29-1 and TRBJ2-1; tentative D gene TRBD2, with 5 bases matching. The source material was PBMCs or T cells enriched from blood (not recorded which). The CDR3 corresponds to CSVLTGNDNEQFF. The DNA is TGCAGCGTTCTTACGGGAAACGACAATGAGCAGTTCTTC.